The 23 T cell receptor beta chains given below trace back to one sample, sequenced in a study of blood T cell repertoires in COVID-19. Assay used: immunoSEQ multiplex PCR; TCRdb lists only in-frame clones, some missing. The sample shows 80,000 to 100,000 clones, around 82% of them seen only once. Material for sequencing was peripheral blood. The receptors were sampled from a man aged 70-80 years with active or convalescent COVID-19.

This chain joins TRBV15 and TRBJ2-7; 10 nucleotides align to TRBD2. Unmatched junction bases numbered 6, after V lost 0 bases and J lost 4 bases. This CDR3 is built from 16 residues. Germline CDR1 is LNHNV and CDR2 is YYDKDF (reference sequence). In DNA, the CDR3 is TGTGCCACCAGCAGAGATCTGGCTAGCGGGGGTTACGAGCAGTACTTC. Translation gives CATSRDLASGGYEQYF.

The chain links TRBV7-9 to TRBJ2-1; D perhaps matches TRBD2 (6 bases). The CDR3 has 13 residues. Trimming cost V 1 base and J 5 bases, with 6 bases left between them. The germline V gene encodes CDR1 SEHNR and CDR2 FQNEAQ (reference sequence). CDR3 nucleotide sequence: TGTGCCAGCAGCTTAGGGAGGGACAATGAGCAGTTCTTC. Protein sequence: CASSLGRDNEQFF.

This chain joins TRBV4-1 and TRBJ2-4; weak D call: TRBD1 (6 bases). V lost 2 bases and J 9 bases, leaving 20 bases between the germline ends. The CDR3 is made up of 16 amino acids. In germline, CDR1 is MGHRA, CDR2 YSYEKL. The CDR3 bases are TGCGCCAGCAGCCAAAGCGGACTCCCGCCCAGGGGCATTCAGTACTTC. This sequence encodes CASSQSGLPPRGIQYF.

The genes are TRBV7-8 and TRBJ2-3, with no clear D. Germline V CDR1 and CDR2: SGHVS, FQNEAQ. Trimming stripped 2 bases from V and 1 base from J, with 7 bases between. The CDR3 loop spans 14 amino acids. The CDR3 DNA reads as TGTGCCAGCAGCTTATCTACCCGCACAGATACGCAGTATTTT. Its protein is CASSLSTRTDTQYF. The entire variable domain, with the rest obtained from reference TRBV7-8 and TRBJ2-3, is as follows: GAGVSQSPRYKVAKRGQDVALRCDPISGHVSLFWYQQALGQGPEFLTYFQNEAQLDKSGLPSDRFFAERPEGSVSTLKIQRTQQEDSAVYLCASSLSTRTDTQYFGPGTRLTVL.

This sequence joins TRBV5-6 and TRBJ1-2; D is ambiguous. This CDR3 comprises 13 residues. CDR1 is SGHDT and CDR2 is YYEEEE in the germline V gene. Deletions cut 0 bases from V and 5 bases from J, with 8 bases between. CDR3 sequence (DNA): TGTGCCAGCAGCTTGGTGGCGGTTTATGGCTACACCTTC. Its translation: CASSLVAVYGYTF.

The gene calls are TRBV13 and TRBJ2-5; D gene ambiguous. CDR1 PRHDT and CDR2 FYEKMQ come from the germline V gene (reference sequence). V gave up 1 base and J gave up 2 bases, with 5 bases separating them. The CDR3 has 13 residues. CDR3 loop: CASSLVGQETQYF. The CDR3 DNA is TGTGCCAGCAGCTTAGTCGGTCAAGAGACCCAGTACTTC.

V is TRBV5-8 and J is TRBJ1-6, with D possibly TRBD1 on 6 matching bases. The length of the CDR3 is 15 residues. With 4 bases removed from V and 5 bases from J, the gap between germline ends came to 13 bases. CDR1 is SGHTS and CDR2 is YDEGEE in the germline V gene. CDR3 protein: CASSLRGADNSPLHF. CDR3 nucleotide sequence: TGTGCCAGCAGCCTCCGGGGGGCGGATAATTCACCCCTCCACTTT.

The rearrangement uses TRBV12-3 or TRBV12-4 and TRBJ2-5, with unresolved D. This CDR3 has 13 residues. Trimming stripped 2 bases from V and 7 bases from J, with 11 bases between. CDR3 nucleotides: TGTGCCAGCAGTTTACTGGGCGTCGGGACCCAGTACTTC. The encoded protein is CASSLLGVGTQYF.

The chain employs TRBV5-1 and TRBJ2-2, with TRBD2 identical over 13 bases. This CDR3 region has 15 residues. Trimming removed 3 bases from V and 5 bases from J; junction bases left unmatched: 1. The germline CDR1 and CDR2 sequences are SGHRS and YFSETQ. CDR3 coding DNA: TGCGCCAGCAGCTCGACTAGCGGGGGGACCGGGGAGCTGTTTTTT. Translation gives CASSSTSGGTGELFF.

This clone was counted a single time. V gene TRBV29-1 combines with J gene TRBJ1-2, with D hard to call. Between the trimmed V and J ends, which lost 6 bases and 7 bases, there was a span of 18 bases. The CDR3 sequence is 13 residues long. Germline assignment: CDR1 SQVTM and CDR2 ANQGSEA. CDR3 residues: CSVAAPLPGGYTF. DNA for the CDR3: TGCAGCGTGGCAGCGCCCCTGCCTGGTGGCTACACCTTC.

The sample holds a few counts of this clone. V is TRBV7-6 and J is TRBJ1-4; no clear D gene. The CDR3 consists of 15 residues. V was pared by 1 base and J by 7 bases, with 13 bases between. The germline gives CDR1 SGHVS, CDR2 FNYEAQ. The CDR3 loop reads CASSLGFDLGEKLFF. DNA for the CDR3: TGTGCCAGCAGCTTAGGGTTCGACTTGGGTGAAAAACTGTTTTTT.

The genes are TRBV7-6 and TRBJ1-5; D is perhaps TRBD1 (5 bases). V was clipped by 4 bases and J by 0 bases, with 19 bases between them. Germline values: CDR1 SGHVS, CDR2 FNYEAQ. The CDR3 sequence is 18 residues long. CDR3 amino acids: CASSSRPPGRYSNQPQHF. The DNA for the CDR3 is TGTGCCAGCAGCTCCCGACCCCCAGGGAGGTATAGCAATCAGCCCCAGCATTTT.

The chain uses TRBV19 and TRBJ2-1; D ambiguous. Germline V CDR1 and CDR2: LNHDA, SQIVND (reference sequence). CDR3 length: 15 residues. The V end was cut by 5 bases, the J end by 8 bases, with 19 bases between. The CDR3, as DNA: TGTGCCAGTAGTTCCCGGCTCCGAGGATTGGATGAGCAGTTCTTC. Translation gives CASSSRLRGLDEQFF.

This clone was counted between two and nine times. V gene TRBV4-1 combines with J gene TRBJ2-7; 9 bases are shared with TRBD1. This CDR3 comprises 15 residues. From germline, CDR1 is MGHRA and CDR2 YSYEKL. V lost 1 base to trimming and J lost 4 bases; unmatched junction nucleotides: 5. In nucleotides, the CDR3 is TGCGCCAGCAGCCAAGGGACAGGGGTTACTTACGAGCAGTACTTC. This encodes CASSQGTGVTYEQYF.

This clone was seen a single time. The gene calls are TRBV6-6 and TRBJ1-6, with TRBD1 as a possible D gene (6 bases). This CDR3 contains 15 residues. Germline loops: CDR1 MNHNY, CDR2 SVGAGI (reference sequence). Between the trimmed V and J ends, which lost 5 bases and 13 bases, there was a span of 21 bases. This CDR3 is CASSADSRGREPLHF. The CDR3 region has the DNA TGTGCCAGCAGTGCCGACAGTCGGGGGCGGGAGCCCCTCCACTTT.

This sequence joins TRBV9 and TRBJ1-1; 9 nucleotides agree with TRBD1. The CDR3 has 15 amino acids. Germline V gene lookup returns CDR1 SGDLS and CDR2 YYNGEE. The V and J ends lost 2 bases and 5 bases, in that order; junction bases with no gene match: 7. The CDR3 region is CASSVLQGARTEAFF. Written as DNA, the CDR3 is TGTGCCAGCAGCGTCTTACAGGGGGCAAGAACTGAAGCTTTCTTT.

DNA of the CDR3: TGTGCCAGCAGCCAAGATGTAGGGGAGGTTAGATATGGCTACACCTTC. Translated, it gives CASSQDVGEVRYGYTF. V is TRBV3-1 (or the pseudogene TRBV3-2) and J is TRBJ1-2; tentative D call: TRBD1 (5 bases). The CDR3 has 16 residues. V was trimmed by 0 bases and J by 5 bases, leaving 16 bases between them. The germline V gene has CDR1 LGHDT and CDR2 YNNKEL (reference sequence).

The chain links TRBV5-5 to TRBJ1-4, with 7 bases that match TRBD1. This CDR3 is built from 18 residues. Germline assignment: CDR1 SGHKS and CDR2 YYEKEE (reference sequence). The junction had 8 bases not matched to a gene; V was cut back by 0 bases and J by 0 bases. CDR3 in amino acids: CASSLVGQARATNEKLFF. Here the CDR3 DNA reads TGTGCCAGCAGCTTGGTTGGACAGGCCCGTGCAACTAATGAAAAACTGTTTTTT. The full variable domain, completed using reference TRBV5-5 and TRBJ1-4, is DAGVTQSPTHLIKTRGQQVTLRCSPISGHKSVSWYQQVLGQGPQFIFQYYEKEERGRGNFPDRFSARQFPNYSSELNVNALLLGDSALYLCASSLVGQARATNEKLFFGSGTQLSVL.

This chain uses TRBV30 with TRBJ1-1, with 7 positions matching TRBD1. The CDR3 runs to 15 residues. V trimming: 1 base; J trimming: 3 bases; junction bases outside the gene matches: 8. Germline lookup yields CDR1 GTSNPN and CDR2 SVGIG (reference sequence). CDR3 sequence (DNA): TGTGCCTGGAGTGCGGCCGGGACAGCTGACACTGAAGCTTTCTTT. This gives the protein CAWSAAGTADTEAFF.

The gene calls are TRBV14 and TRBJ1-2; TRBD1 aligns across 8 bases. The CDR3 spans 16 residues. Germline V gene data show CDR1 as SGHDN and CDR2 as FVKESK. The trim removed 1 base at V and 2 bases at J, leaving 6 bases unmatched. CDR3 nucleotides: TGTGCCAGCAGCCAAGTGGGACGACAGGGGAACTATGGCTACACCTTC. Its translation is CASSQVGRQGNYGYTF.

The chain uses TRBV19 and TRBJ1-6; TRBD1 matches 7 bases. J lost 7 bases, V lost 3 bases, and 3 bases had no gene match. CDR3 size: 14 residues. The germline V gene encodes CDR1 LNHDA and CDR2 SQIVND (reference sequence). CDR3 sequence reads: CASSITGENSPLHF. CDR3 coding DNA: TGTGCCAGTAGTATTACAGGGGAAAATTCACCCCTCCACTTT.

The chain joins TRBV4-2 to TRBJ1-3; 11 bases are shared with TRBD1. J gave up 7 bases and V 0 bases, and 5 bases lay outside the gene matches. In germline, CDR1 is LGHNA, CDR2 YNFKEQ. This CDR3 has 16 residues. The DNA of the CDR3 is TGTGCCAGCAGCCAAGATGGGGGACAGGGGGTGAACACCATATATTTT. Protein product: CASSQDGGQGVNTIYF.

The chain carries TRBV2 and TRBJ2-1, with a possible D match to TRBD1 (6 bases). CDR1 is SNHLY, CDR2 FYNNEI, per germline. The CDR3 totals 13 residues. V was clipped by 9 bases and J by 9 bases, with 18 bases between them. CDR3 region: CASLAGTLGEQFF. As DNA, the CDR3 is TGTGCCAGTCTCGCCGGGACATTGGGTGAGCAGTTCTTC.